This TCR beta chain was retrieved from a study of OX40 agonist ivuxolimab in advanced cancers. Notes on this clone: Its antigen is currently unknown.

Study results and caveats: In general, CD8+ T cells held more expanded clones than CD4+ did, on average. By week 6 at 0.1 to 3.0 mg/kg, blood CD4+ and CD8+ T cells had expanded clonally.

Germline values: CDR1 SGHRS, CDR2 YFSETQ. The CDR3 has 16 residues. Trimming removed 4 bases at V and 6 bases at J, with 20 bases between. Libraries were prepared by immunoSEQ multiplex PCR; TCRdb keeps only in-frame clonotypes and omits some of them. Of 100,000 to 130,000 clones listed, approximately 89% are singletons. This specimen was CD4+ or CD8+ T cells sorted from blood, taken in a trial of the OX40 agonist ivuxolimab. The chain joins TRBV5-1 to TRBJ2-1, with no clear D. The receptor was derived from an adult with an advanced solid tumor such as melanoma, head and neck, liver or kidney cancer. CDR3 protein: CASSPQPSRGVNEQFF. The CDR3 nucleotides are TGCGCCAGCAGCCCGCAACCCAGCCGTGGTGTCAATGAGCAGTTCTTC.